Following are 16 T cell receptor beta chains from one sample sequenced in a study of Ad26.COV2.S vaccination and SARS-CoV-2 variants. The sample's treatment: 15 to 20 received Ad26.COV2.S at low or high dose, single or two shots; roughly five received placebo; per-sample allocation not given. Each sample was drawn 63 days after the first injection (of vaccine or placebo). Here immunoSEQ multiplex PCR was the method, and the copy in TCRdb shows in-frame clones only, minus some. The table has some 420,000 clones, 88% seen once. This specimen consisted of peripheral blood, obtained in a trial of Ad26.COV2.S vaccine versus placebo. These TCRs come from a person between 18 and 65 years old who received the Ad26.COV2.S COVID-19 vaccine or a placebo.

The J gene is TRBJ1-4, the V gene TRBV2, with D tentatively TRBD1 (5 bases). The length of the CDR3 is 13 residues. Germline V CDR1 and CDR2: SNHLY, FYNNEI. The V gene lost 7 bases and the J gene lost 5 bases, with 11 bases spanning the gap. CDR3 protein: CASNQGRNEKLFF. The CDR3, as DNA: TGTGCCAGCAACCAGGGCCGAAATGAAAAACTGTTTTTT.

The gene calls are TRBV7-2 and TRBJ2-2; no firm D call. The CDR3 is 13 amino acids. Trimming removed 2 bases from V and 5 bases from J, with 6 bases in between. The germline CDR1 and CDR2 sequences are SGHTA and FQGNSA. Written as DNA, the CDR3 is TGTGCCAGCAGCTTACTAGGTACCGGGGAGCTGTTTTTT. Its protein product is CASSLLGTGELFF. The whole variable domain, remainder taken from reference TRBV7-2 and TRBJ2-2, is GAGVSQSPSNKVTEKGKDVELRCDPISGHTALYWYRQSLGQGLEFLIYFQGNSAPDKSGLPSDRFSAERTGGSVSTLTIQRTQQEDSAVYLCASSLLGTGELFFGEGSRLTVL.

The genes are TRBV6-5 and TRBJ2-5; 10 nucleotides align to TRBD1. J lost 1 base, V lost 6 bases, and 2 bases had no gene match. The CDR3 length is 14 residues. Germline V gives CDR1 MNHEY, CDR2 SVGAGI. CDR3 sequence reads: CASRRTGGQETQYF. The CDR3, as DNA: TGTGCCAGCAGGAGGACAGGGGGCCAAGAGACCCAGTACTTC.

This clone has just one count. The chain recombines TRBV9 with TRBJ2-3; TRBD2 aligns across 9 bases. Germline V gene lookup returns CDR1 SGDLS and CDR2 YYNGEE. The CDR3 runs 16 residues. The V and J ends lost 4 bases and 0 bases, in that order; junction bases with no gene match: 6. The CDR3 here is CASSSERGVSTDTQYF. CDR3 DNA sequence: TGTGCCAGCAGCTCCGAGCGGGGGGTGAGCACAGATACGCAGTATTTT.

The chain combines TRBV7-2 with TRBJ1-4, with a weak D call TRBD1 (6 bases). This CDR3 region has 15 residues. Germline CDR1 SGHTA, CDR2 FQGNSA. Trimming took off 5 bases at V and 8 bases at J, with 18 bases between the two ends. CDR3 sequence: CASSARDKRGEKLFF. The CDR3, as DNA: TGTGCCAGCAGCGCGCGGGACAAGCGGGGCGAAAAACTGTTTTTT.

The chain carries TRBV6-4 and TRBJ2-3; the match to TRBD2 covers 8 bases. The CDR3 runs to 15 residues. The germline CDR1 and CDR2 sequences are MRHNA and SNTAGT. J lost 0 bases, V lost 5 bases, and 4 bases had no gene match. The CDR3 coding sequence is TGTGCCAGCAGTTCCACTAGCGGAAGCACAGATACGCAGTATTTT. It is translated as CASSSTSGSTDTQYF.

In its sample, this clone was seen once. The rearrangement links TRBV7-8 to TRBJ1-1, with unresolved D. The CDR3 extends over 13 amino acids. Deletions cut 6 bases from V and 8 bases from J, with 16 bases between. Per the germline V gene, CDR1 is SGHVS and CDR2 is FQNEAQ. This CDR3 reads CASRPQWTTEAFF. CDR3 DNA: TGTGCCAGCAGACCACAATGGACTACCGAAGCTTTCTTT. The full variable domain, with the rest looked up from reference TRBV7-8 and TRBJ1-1, is GAGVSQSPRYKVAKRGQDVALRCDPISGHVSLFWYQQALGQGPEFLTYFQNEAQLDKSGLPSDRFFAERPEGSVSTLKIQRTQQEDSAVYLCASRPQWTTEAFFGQGTRLTVV.

This chain uses TRBV6-5 with TRBJ2-5; 8 positions agree with TRBD1. V shed 3 bases and J 3 bases; nucleotides not matched to a gene: 6. The germline CDR1 and CDR2 sequences are MNHEY and SVGAGI. The CDR3 is made up of 15 amino acids. The CDR3 sequence is CASSYRTGWEETQYF. The CDR3 coding sequence is TGTGCCAGCAGTTATCGGACAGGGTGGGAAGAGACCCAGTACTTC.

DNA of the CDR3: TGTGCCAGCAGAGCCGGACAGGCGAACACTGAAGCTTTCTTT. Protein: CASRAGQANTEAFF. The chain combines TRBV6-4 with TRBJ1-1; 7 nucleotides agree with TRBD1. The germline CDR1 and CDR2 sequences are MRHNA and SNTAGT. The CDR3 sequence is 14 residues long. Losses at the gene ends were 6 bases for V and 1 base for J; bases not matched to a gene: 5.

This chain connects TRBV4-3 to TRBJ1-4; D is perhaps TRBD1 (6 bases). Between the trimmed V and J ends, which lost 4 bases and 3 bases, there was a span of 12 bases. Germline V lookup: CDR1 LGHNA, CDR2 YSLEER. The CDR3 length is 15 residues. CDR3: CASSPLTGSNEKLFF. CDR3 sequence (DNA): TGCGCCAGCAGCCCCTTAACAGGGTCTAATGAAAAACTGTTTTTT.

The chain carries TRBV5-4 and TRBJ1-4; no reliable D call. V gave up 0 bases and J gave up 0 bases, with 6 bases separating them. This CDR3 comprises 15 residues. Germline V gene data show CDR1 as SGHNT and CDR2 as YYREEE (reference sequence). The DNA for the CDR3 is TGTGCCAGCAGCTTGGCCGGTACAACTAATGAAAAACTGTTTTTT. The encoded protein is CASSLAGTTNEKLFF.

CDR3 bases: TGTGCCAGCTCCCCCCGGGCCACCCAGGACGAGCAGTACTTC. This sequence encodes CASSPRATQDEQYF. The chain joins TRBV18 to TRBJ2-7; D is unclear. Germline values: CDR1 KGHSH, CDR2 LQKENI. The CDR3 totals 14 residues. V gave up 6 bases and J gave up 5 bases, with 17 bases separating them.

The chain joins TRBV5-1 to TRBJ2-7, with D hard to call. CDR1 is SGHRS, CDR2 YFSETQ, per germline. This CDR3 has 14 residues. With 1 base removed from V and 5 bases from J, the gap between germline ends came to 13 bases. The DNA of the CDR3 is TGCGCCAGCAGCTTGTACAGTGTTCGCGACGAGCAGTACTTC. Protein sequence: CASSLYSVRDEQYF.

This clone has a single count. This chain links TRBV5-1 with TRBJ2-7; 9 nucleotides align to TRBD2. Per the germline V gene, CDR1 is SGHRS and CDR2 is YFSETQ. The CDR3 contains 15 residues. V gave up 4 bases and J gave up 6 bases; unmatched junction bases: 11. DNA of the CDR3: TGCGCCAGCAGCCTCGAACCGGGACTAGCAGTCGAGCAGTACTTC. It yields the protein CASSLEPGLAVEQYF.

The J gene is TRBJ1-5, the V gene TRBV9; TRBD1 agrees at 8 bases. The V segment lost 4 bases and the J segment 7 bases; nucleotides outside the gene matches: 10. The CDR3 runs 15 residues. The germline V gene has CDR1 SGDLS and CDR2 YYNGEE. CDR3 nucleotides: TGTGCCAGCAGCCGCGACAGGGGAGGTTTCCAGCCCCAGCATTTT. The encoded protein is CASSRDRGGFQPQHF.

V usage is TRBV7-9 and J usage is TRBJ2-7, with D possibly matching TRBD2 (5 bases). Between the trimmed V and J ends, which lost 1 base and 0 bases, there was a span of 13 bases. The CDR3 spans 16 residues. The V gene's germline CDR1 is SEHNR and CDR2 FQNEAQ (reference sequence). CDR3 sequence (DNA): TGTGCCAGCAGCTTAGTTCCGGGGAGTAGCTCCTACGAGCAGTACTTC. Residues: CASSLVPGSSSYEQYF.